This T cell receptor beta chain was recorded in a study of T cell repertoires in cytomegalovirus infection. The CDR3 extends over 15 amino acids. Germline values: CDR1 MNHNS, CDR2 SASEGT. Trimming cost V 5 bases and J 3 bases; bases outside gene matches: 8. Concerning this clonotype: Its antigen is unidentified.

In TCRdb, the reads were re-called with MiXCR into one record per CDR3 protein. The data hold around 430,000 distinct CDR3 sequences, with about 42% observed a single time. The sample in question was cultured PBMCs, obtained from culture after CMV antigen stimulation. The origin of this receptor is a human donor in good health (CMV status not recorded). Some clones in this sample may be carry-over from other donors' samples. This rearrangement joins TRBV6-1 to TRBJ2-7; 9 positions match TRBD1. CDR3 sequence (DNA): TGTGCCAGCAGTAAAACGGCGGGACAGGGCTACGAGCAGTACTTC. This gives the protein CASSKTAGQGYEQYF.